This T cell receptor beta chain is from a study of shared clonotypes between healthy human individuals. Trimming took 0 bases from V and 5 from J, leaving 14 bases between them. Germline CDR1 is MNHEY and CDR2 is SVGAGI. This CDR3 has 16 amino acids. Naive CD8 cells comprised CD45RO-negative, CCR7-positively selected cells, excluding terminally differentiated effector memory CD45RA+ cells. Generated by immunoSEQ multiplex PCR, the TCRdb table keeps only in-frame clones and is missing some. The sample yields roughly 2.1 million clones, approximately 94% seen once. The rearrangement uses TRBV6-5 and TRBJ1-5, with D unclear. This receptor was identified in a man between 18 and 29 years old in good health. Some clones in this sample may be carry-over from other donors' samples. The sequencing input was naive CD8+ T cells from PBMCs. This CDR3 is CASSYSSVPGDQPQHF. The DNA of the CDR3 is TGTGCCAGCAGTTACTCGTCGGTACCGGGTGATCAGCCCCAGCATTTT.